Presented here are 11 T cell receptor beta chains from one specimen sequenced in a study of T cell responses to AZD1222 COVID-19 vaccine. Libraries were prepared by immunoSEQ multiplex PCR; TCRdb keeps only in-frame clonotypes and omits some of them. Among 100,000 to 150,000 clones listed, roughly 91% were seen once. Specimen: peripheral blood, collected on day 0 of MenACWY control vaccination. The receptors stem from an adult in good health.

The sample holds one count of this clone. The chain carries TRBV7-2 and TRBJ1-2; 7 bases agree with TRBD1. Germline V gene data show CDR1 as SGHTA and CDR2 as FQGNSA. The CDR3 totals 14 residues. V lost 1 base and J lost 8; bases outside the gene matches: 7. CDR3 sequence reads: CASSLEGALGGYTF. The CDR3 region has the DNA TGTGCCAGCAGCTTAGAGGGGGCGTTGGGCGGCTACACCTTC.

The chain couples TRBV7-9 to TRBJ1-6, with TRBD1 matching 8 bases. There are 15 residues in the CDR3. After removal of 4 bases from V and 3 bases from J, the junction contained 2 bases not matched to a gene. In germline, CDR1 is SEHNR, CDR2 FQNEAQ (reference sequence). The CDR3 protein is CASSSGQDYNSPLHF. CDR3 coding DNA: TGTGCCAGCAGCTCGGGACAGGACTATAATTCACCCCTCCACTTT.

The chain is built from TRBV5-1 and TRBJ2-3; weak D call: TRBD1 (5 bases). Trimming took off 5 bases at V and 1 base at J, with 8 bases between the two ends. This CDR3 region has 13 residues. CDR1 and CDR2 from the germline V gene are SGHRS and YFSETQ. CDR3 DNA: TGCGCCAGCAGTCGACAGCGCACAGATACGCAGTATTTT. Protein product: CASSRQRTDTQYF. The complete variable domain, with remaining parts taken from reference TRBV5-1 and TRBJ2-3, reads KAGVTQTPRYLIKTRGQQVTLSCSPISGHRSVSWYQQTPGQGLQFLFEYFSETQRNKGNFPGRFSGRQFSNSRSEMNVSTLELGDSALYLCASSRQRTDTQYFGPGTRLTVL.

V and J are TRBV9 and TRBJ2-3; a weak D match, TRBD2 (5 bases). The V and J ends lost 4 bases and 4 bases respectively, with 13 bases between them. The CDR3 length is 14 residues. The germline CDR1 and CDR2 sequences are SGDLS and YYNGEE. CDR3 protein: CASSPQTGSDTQYF. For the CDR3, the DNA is TGTGCCAGCAGCCCCCAGACGGGATCAGATACGCAGTATTTT. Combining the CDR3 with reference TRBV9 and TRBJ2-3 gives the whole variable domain DSGVTQTPKHLITATGQRVTLRCSPRSGDLSVYWYQQSLDQGLQFLIQYYNGEERAKGNILERFSAQQFPDLHSELNLSSLELGDSALYFCASSPQTGSDTQYFGPGTRLTVL.

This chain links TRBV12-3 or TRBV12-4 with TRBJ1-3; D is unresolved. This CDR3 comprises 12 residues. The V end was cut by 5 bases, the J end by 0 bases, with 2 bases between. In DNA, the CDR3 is TGTGCCAGCAGTCGCTCTGGAAACACCATATATTTT. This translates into CASSRSGNTIYF.

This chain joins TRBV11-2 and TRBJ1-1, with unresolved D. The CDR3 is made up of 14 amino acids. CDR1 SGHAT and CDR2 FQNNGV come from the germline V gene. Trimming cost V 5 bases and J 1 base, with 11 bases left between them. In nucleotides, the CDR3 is TGTGCCAGCAGCGTCGAACAGAAGAACACTGAAGCTTTCTTT. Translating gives CASSVEQKNTEAFF.

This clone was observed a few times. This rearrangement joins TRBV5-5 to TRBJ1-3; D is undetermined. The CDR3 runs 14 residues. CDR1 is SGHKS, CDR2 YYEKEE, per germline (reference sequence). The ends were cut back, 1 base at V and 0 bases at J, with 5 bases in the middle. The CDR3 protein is CASSLRDSGNTIYF. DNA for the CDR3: TGTGCCAGCAGCTTGAGGGACTCTGGAAACACCATATATTTT.

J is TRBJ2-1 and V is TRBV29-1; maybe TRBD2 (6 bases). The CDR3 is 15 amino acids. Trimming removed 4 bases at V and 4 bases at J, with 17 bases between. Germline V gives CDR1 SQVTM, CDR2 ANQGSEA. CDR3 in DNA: TGCAGCGTTGGGCAGGGTGCAGGAGGGTACAATGAGCAGTTCTTC. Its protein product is CSVGQGAGGYNEQFF.

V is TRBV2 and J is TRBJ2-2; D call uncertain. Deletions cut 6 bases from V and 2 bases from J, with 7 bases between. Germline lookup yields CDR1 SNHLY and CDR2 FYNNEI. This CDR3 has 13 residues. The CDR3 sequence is CASRKDNTGELFF. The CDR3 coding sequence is TGTGCCAGCAGGAAAGATAACACCGGGGAGCTGTTTTTT.

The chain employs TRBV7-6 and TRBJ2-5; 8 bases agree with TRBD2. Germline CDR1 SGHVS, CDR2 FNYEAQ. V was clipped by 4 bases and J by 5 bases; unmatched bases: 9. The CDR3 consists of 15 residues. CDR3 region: CASSSPGLVGETQYF. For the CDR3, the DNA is TGTGCCAGCAGCTCGCCGGGACTAGTGGGGGAGACCCAGTACTTC.

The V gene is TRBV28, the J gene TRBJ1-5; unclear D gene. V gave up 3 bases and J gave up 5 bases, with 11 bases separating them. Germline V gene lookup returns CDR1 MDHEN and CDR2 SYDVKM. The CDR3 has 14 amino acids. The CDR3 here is CASSFEGIYQPQHF. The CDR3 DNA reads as TGTGCCAGCAGTTTTGAGGGAATCTATCAGCCCCAGCATTTT. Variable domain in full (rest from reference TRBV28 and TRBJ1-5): DVKVTQSSRYLVKRTGEKVFLECVQDMDHENMFWYRQDPGLGLRLIYFSYDVKMKEKGDIPEGYSVSREKKERFSLILESASTNQTSMYLCASSFEGIYQPQHFGDGTRLSIL.